A selection of T cell receptor beta chains follows, all from one sample in a study of cytomegalovirus exposure and HLA in healthy donors. The assay was immunoSEQ multiplex PCR, and TCRdb's table has in-frame clones only and misses some. This sample's clone table lists about 200,000 clones. The sequenced sample was PBMCs. The receptors stem from a woman younger than 45 in good health and CMV-seropositive. Each CDR3 is given with its conserved first and last residue. A D gene is named only where the DNA matches it firmly.

TRBV6-5	NA	TRBJ2-7	TGTGCCAGCAGTTACGGGCACTCCTACGAGCAGTACTTC	CASSYGHSYEQYF
TRBV30	TRBD2	TRBJ2-2	TGTGCCTGGAGTGTCGTCCGGGGAGGGAGATCCGGGGAGCTGTTTTTT	CAWSVVRGGRSGELFF
TRBV5-8	TRBD1	TRBJ1-1	TGTGCCAGCAGCTCCCGGGACAGGGTGAACACTGAAGCTTTCTTT	CASSSRDRVNTEAFF
TRBV4-3	TRBD2	TRBJ2-7	TGCGCCAGCAGCCAAGAAACTAGCGGGAGGGGGTACGAGCAGTACTTC	CASSQETSGRGYEQYF
TRBV5-6	TRBD1	TRBJ1-1	TGTGCCAGCAGCCTCCCGCGACAGGGGTGGACTGAAGCTTTCTTT	CASSLPRQGWTEAFF
TRBV10-3	NA	TRBJ1-5	TGTGCCATCAGTGAATCAACAGGACAGCATCAGCCCCAGCATTTT	CAISESTGQHQPQHF
TRBV7-2	NA	TRBJ2-3	TGTGCCAGCAGCTTAGGGGGCAGGGTCATAGATACGCAGTATTTT	CASSLGGRVIDTQYF
TRBV2	NA	TRBJ2-2	TGTGCCAGCAGTGACGGCGGGGAGCTGTTTTTT	CASSDGGELFF
TRBV19	NA	TRBJ1-5	TGTGCCAGTAAAGACGGGAATCAGCCCCAGCATTTT	CASKDGNQPQHF
TRBV4-1	NA	TRBJ2-1	TGCGCCAGCAGCCAAGTTTATCTAGCCCTAGACAATGAGCAGTTCTTC	CASSQVYLALDNEQFF
TRBV19	NA	TRBJ2-5	TGTGCCAGTAGCCTCCCCCGGGGCCAAGAGACCCAGTACTTC	CASSLPRGQETQYF
TRBV6-1	TRBD2	TRBJ2-7	TGTGCCAGCAGTGAACTAGCGGGGTCCTACGAGCAGTACTTC	CASSELAGSYEQYF
TRBV10-3	NA	TRBJ2-1	TGTGCCATCAGTGAGTCGGGCTTACCCCCTTACAATGAGCAGTTCTTC	CAISESGLPPYNEQFF
TRBV4-1	TRBD2	TRBJ2-3	TGCGCCAGCAGCCGACTTAGCGGGGGGGCCTTGGACACAGATACGCAGTATTTT	CASSRLSGGALDTDTQYF
TRBV2	NA	TRBJ2-7	TGTGCCGGTCAGACTGGGAGGATAAGCGAGCAGTACTTC	CAGQTGRISEQYF
TRBV30	NA	TRBJ1-6	TGTGCCTGGAGTGTAACAGGAACCAATTCACCCCTCCACTTT	CAWSVTGTNSPLHF
TRBV5-1	NA	TRBJ1-6	TGCGCCAGCAGCTTGGACGGGCAGGGGAATAATTCACCCCTCCACTTT	CASSLDGQGNNSPLHF
TRBV7-2	NA	TRBJ1-2	TGTGCCAGCAGCCCGTATGTCCAAGAGGGCTACACCTTC	CASSPYVQEGYTF
TRBV7-2	NA	TRBJ1-2	TGTGCCAGCAGCCCGACAGCAAGAGCTAACTATGGCTACACCTTC	CASSPTARANYGYTF
TRBV5-1	TRBD1	TRBJ1-6	TGCGCCAGCAGCTTGGGACAGGGGGCTCGGGGTTCACCCCTCCACTTT	CASSLGQGARGSPLHF
TRBV7-9	TRBD1	TRBJ1-1	TGTGCCAGCAGCTTCCGGGACAGCCCAAAATTGAACACTGAAGCTTTCTTT	CASSFRDSPKLNTEAFF
TRBV5-1	NA	TRBJ2-7	TGCGCCAGCAGCTTGACAGGGAGGGGCTACGAGCAGTACTTC	CASSLTGRGYEQYF
TRBV19	NA	TRBJ1-5	TGTGCCAGTAGTATACAGGACAGTCCCGGTCAGCCCCAGCATTTT	CASSIQDSPGQPQHF
TRBV27	TRBD1	TRBJ2-7	TGTGCCAGCAGTCCTTTTAACAGGGGCTACGAGCAGTACTTC	CASSPFNRGYEQYF
TRBV5-4	NA	TRBJ2-2	TGTGCCAGCAGCTTCATCACCGGGGAGCTGTTTTTT	CASSFITGELFF
TRBV27	TRBD1	TRBJ1-4	TGTGCCAGCAGTCTCACAGGGGGATCAGAAAAACTGTTTTTT	CASSLTGGSEKLFF
TRBV19	TRBD2	TRBJ2-1	TGTGCCAGTAGTCCGGGAGGGCACTACAATGAGCAGTTCTTC	CASSPGGHYNEQFF
TRBV4-1	NA	TRBJ1-4	TGCGCCAGCAGCCAACAGGGAAGGGGTGAAAAACTGTTTTTT	CASSQQGRGEKLFF
TRBV28	NA	TRBJ2-7	TGTGCCAGCAGTTTTTACGGGGTGTCCTACGAGCAGTACTTC	CASSFYGVSYEQYF
TRBV5-6	TRBD1	TRBJ1-5	TGTGCCAGCAGCTTGACAGGGGGCGACGGTCAGCCCCAGCATTTT	CASSLTGGDGQPQHF
TRBV9	TRBD2	TRBJ2-2	TGTGCCAGCAGCCGTCAGGTGGGGGGGTTGAACACCGGGGAGCTGTTTTTT	CASSRQVGGLNTGELFF
TRBV7-2	NA	TRBJ2-1	TGTGCCAGCAGCCGAACTCCTACCGCCTACAATGAGCAGTTCTTC	CASSRTPTAYNEQFF
TRBV9	TRBD1	TRBJ1-2	TGTGCCAGCAGCGTAGCACCCGGGACAGATGGGGGCTACACCTTC	CASSVAPGTDGGYTF
TRBV7-8	TRBD2	TRBJ2-7	TGTGCCAGCAGCTCCCGACTAGCGGGAGTGAGCGAGCAGTACTTC	CASSSRLAGVSEQYF
TRBV4-1	TRBD1	TRBJ1-2	TGCGCCAGCAGCCAAACCGGACAGGGGGCCGGAGGCTACACCTTC	CASSQTGQGAGGYTF
TRBV6-5	NA	TRBJ1-1	TGTGCCAGCAGCCGCCTCGGGGGGGCAAGTACTGAAGCTTTCTTT	CASSRLGGASTEAFF